These 24 T cell receptor beta chains were all obtained from the same sample, sequenced in a study of blood T cells in healthy people across ages. Through a sample-barcoded 5' primer and a J-beta primer mix, a second PCR was run for roughly 6 to 12 cycles. TCRdb fed the 5' RACE reads into MiXCR, producing one record per CDR3 protein. Of about 930,000 distinct CDR3 sequences listed, almost 30% were seen once; the top ten hold roughly 10%. The data were also submitted as part of a second study, on T cells of mothers and their children.

The sample consisted of blood. The receptors derive from a woman aged 40-49 years in good health.

This clonotype showed up many times. The chain employs TRBV19 and TRBJ2-5; a possible D gene is TRBD1 (5 bases). Germline CDR1 LNHDA, CDR2 SQIVND (reference sequence). V lost 8 bases and J lost 4, with 11 bases in between. This CDR3 has 12 residues. Here the CDR3 reads CASRQSGETQYF. The CDR3 nucleotides read TGTGCCAGTCGACAGTCGGGAGAGACCCAGTACTTC. Filled out from reference TRBV19 and TRBJ2-5, the complete variable domain reads DGGITQSPKYLFRKEGQNVTLSCEQNLNHDAMYWYRQDPGQGLRLIYYSQIVNDFQKGDIAEGYSVSREKKESFPLTVTSAQKNPTAFYLCASRQSGETQYFGPGTRLLVL.

This clonotype has a handful of counts. The chain employs TRBV7-9 and TRBJ2-7; D gene uncertain. CDR1 and CDR2 from the germline V gene are SEHNR and FQNEAQ (reference sequence). V was pared by 2 bases and J by 1 base, with 6 bases between. This CDR3 is built from 13 residues. The CDR3 bases are TGTGCCAGCAGCTTATTCCCTTCCTACGAGCAGTACTTC. Protein product: CASSLFPSYEQYF.

The chain couples TRBV21-1 to TRBJ2-2; the D segment call TRBD2 is taken from the table without a DNA check. TRBV21-1 is a known pseudogene. The CDR3 contains 17 residues. The CDR3: CASGKGGAGPYTGELFF. The CDR3 coding sequence is TGTGCCAGCGGCAAAGGGGGGGCAGGGCCCTACACCGGGGAGCTGTTTTTT.

Remarks on this clonotype: This could be a read error, since a much larger clone is one nucleotide away. V and J are TRBV5-5 and TRBJ2-7; the D is unclear. This CDR3 is built from 15 residues. CDR1 is SGHKS and CDR2 is YYEKEE in the germline V gene (reference sequence). As DNA, the CDR3 is TGTGCCAACAGCTTGAGCAGCAACTCGATCTACGAGCAGTACTTC. Translated: CANSLSSNSIYEQYF.

The chain is built from TRBV19 and TRBJ2-1; D is undetermined. V was pared by 2 bases and J by 5 bases, with 7 bases between. CDR3 size: 13 residues. Germline lookup yields CDR1 LNHDA and CDR2 SQIVND (reference sequence). In DNA, the CDR3 is TGTGCCAGTAGTATAATGGCCGACAATGAGCAGTTCTTC. This encodes CASSIMADNEQFF.

To note about this clonotype: Without the conserved terminal phenylalanine or tryptophan, this CDR3 likely stems from a read error. V and J are TRBV5-1 and TRBJ1-5; D not resolved. The V gene lost 4 bases and the J gene lost 5 bases, with 10 bases spanning the gap. The germline V gene has CDR1 SGHRS and CDR2 YFSETQ. The CDR3 is made up of 13 amino acids. CDR3 bases: TGCGCCAGCAGCAGCGACTTGGATCAGCCCCAGCATGTT. As protein: CASSSDLDQPQHV.

This clonotype was observed at least ten times. The chain carries TRBV9 and TRBJ1-2; 8 bases are a match to TRBD1. The junction had 7 bases not matched to a gene; V was cut back by 4 bases and J by 8 bases. CDR3 length: 13 residues. CDR1 SGDLS and CDR2 YYNGEE come from the germline V gene. The CDR3 DNA is TGTGCCAGCAGCTATTTGACAGGGGAAGGCTACACCTTC. Encoded protein: CASSYLTGEGYTF.

Only a few counts were recorded for this clonotype. The chain employs TRBV6-6 and TRBJ2-1, with TRBD1 identical over 7 bases. J gave up 10 bases and V 7 bases, and 13 bases lay outside the gene matches. Germline CDR1 is MNHNY and CDR2 is SVGAGI (reference sequence). This CDR3 is built from 14 residues. The CDR3 DNA sequence: TGTGCCAGCACTTCAACCGCGCAGGGGGTGGAGCAGTTCTTC. The encoded protein is CASTSTAQGVEQFF.

Remarks on this clonotype: A read error may be the cause here, since a much bigger clone is one base away. V and J are TRBV29-1 and TRBJ2-4, with 9 nucleotides matching TRBD1. CDR3 length: 14 residues. Germline CDR1 and CDR2: SQVTM and ANQGSEA. The CDR3 DNA sequence: TGCGGCGTCCGTTCGACAGGGGGGACCGGGGAGCAGTACTTC. Translating it yields CGVRSTGGTGEQYF.

This clonotype was observed a handful of times. A much larger clone differs from this one at a single base, so this may be a read error. This chain uses TRBV19 with TRBJ2-7, with 14 bases fitting TRBD2. CDR1 and CDR2 from the germline V gene are LNHDA and SQIVND (reference sequence). The CDR3 is 16 amino acids. After removal of 4 bases from V and 4 bases from J, the junction contained 6 bases not matched to a gene. The CDR3 reads CASSKGLAGDWYEQYF. The CDR3 nucleotides read TGTGCCAGTAGTAAGGGACTAGCGGGGGATTGGTACGAGCAGTACTTC.

This clonotype was seen only a few times. The chain couples TRBV2 to TRBJ2-1, with no clear D. Germline V CDR1 and CDR2: SNHLY, FYNNEI. Trimming took off 7 bases at V and 7 bases at J, with 20 bases between the two ends. The CDR3 contains 15 residues. The DNA of the CDR3 is TGTGCCAGCACCCCACAAGTAGCCCTTGGGAATGAGCAGTTCTTC. Encoded protein: CASTPQVALGNEQFF.

Remarks on this clonotype: A junction end diverges from the germline sequence, so it may reflect a read error. The CDR3 DNA reads TGTACCAGCACAAATCCCAATCTTAACTATGGCTACACCTTC. As protein: CTSTNPNLNYGYTF. The chain employs TRBV2 and TRBJ1-2; D ambiguous. The germline V gene encodes CDR1 SNHLY and CDR2 FYNNEI. The CDR3 is made up of 14 amino acids.

In regard to this clonotype: Possible read error: a much larger clone is one base away. This sequence joins TRBV27 and TRBJ2-7, with 12 positions matching TRBD2. This CDR3 is 16 amino acids long. Germline trimming cut 2 bases from V and 9 bases from J; bases unmatched to any gene: 11. From germline, CDR1 is MNHEY and CDR2 SMNVEV (reference sequence). In nucleotides, the CDR3 is TGTGCCAGCAGTTTACGCACTAGCGGGGGGACAGGGCGGCAGTACTTC. It is translated as CASSLRTSGGTGRQYF.

This clonotype was seen repeatedly, ten times or more. The CDR3 reads CASSLEAGNYNEQFF. In DNA, the CDR3 is TGCGCCAGCAGCTTGGAGGCGGGGAACTACAATGAGCAGTTCTTC. This sequence joins TRBV5-1 and TRBJ2-1, with TRBD2 as a possible D gene (6 bases). The CDR3 is made up of 15 amino acids. With 0 bases removed from V and 3 bases from J, the gap between germline ends came to 10 bases. Germline V gives CDR1 SGHRS, CDR2 YFSETQ.

In this sample, this clonotype turned up a few times. This chain links TRBV2 with TRBJ2-5, with 8 bases lining up with TRBD2. Germline assignment: CDR1 SNHLY and CDR2 FYNNEI. The CDR3 sequence is 16 residues long. Losses at the gene ends were 3 bases for V and 4 bases for J; bases not matched to a gene: 10. CDR3 nucleotides: TGTGCCAGCAGTGAGGGGGAAGCGGGGGAACGAGAGACCCAGTACTTC. Amino acid sequence: CASSEGEAGERETQYF.

This clonotype was observed a handful of times. V and J are TRBV29-1 and TRBJ2-1, with 10 bases that match TRBD2. The CDR3 spans 14 residues. Unmatched junction bases numbered 10, after V lost 7 bases and J lost 7 bases. CDR1 SQVTM and CDR2 ANQGSEA come from the germline V gene. The CDR3 DNA reads as TGCAGCGCCTTAGCGGGGGGCCCGGGGAATGAGCAGTTCTTC. It codes for CSALAGGPGNEQFF.

This clonotype appeared a few times. The V and J genes are TRBV20-1 and TRBJ2-3; TRBD1 matches 7 bases. CDR3 length: 14 residues. CDR1 is DFQATT, CDR2 SNEGSKA, per germline (reference sequence). V lost 5 bases, J lost 6 bases, and 11 bases stayed unmatched. The chain's CDR3 is CSAHYRTGHDTQYF. The DNA for the CDR3 is TGCAGTGCTCACTACCGGACAGGACATGATACGCAGTATTTT.

A note on this clonotype: In this CDR3 the conserved last residue, phenylalanine or tryptophan, is missing, so a read error is likely. The rearrangement uses TRBV29-1 and TRBJ2-5; a weak D match, TRBD1 (5 bases). This CDR3 region has 14 residues. Trimming pared 1 base from V and 5 bases from J, leaving 14 bases between. Germline V CDR1 and CDR2: SQVTM, ANQGSEA. CDR3 sequence (DNA): TGCAGCGTTGAAGGAGGCAGGGTTTACGAGACCCAGTACGTC. Amino acid sequence: CSVEGGRVYETQYV.

Ten or more counts support this clonotype. The rearrangement joins TRBV3-1 to TRBJ2-7; D possibly corresponds to TRBD1 (5 bases). This CDR3 has 16 amino acids. CDR1 LGHDT and CDR2 YNNKEL come from the germline V gene (reference sequence). Deletions cut 4 bases from V and 0 bases from J, with 16 bases between. CDR3 region: CASSPFRQTSSYEQYF. In DNA form, the CDR3 reads TGTGCCAGCAGCCCCTTTAGACAGACAAGCTCCTACGAGCAGTACTTC.

V usage is TRBV4-1 and J usage is TRBJ2-3; no clear D gene. CDR1 and CDR2 (germline): MGHRA, YSYEKL. Trimming pared 0 bases from V and 0 bases from J, leaving 4 bases between. The CDR3 contains 14 residues. The CDR3 DNA is TGCGCCAGCAGCCAAGATGACAGCACAGATACGCAGTATTTT. This gives the protein CASSQDDSTDTQYF.

The chain has TRBV5-1 and TRBJ1-1; TRBD1 matches 7 bases. From germline, CDR1 is SGHRS and CDR2 YFSETQ. The CDR3 is 15 amino acids. Losses at the gene ends were 4 bases for V and 1 base for J; bases not matched to a gene: 7. The CDR3 reads CASSPFQGGNTEAFF. CDR3 bases: TGCGCCAGCAGCCCGTTCCAGGGGGGGAACACTGAAGCTTTCTTT.

This clonotype was picked up a small number of times. The chain combines TRBV5-5 with TRBJ2-3; possibly TRBD2 for D (6 bases). The CDR3 contains 16 residues. Germline loops: CDR1 SGHKS, CDR2 YYEKEE (reference sequence). V lost 1 base, J lost 1 base, and 13 bases lay in between. The CDR3 sequence is CASSLFGGPGTDTQYF. CDR3 coding DNA: TGTGCCAGCAGCTTGTTCGGGGGTCCTGGCACAGATACGCAGTATTTT.

In this sample, this clonotype turned up a few times. The chain recombines TRBV28 with TRBJ2-5; D perhaps matches TRBD1 (5 bases). The V and J ends lost 3 bases and 0 bases respectively, with 17 bases between them. The CDR3 runs to 17 residues. Per the germline V gene, CDR1 is MDHEN and CDR2 is SYDVKM. In DNA, the CDR3 is TGTGCCAGCAGTTTTCAATCCCCCTTGACAGACCAAGAGACCCAGTACTTC. Translation gives CASSFQSPLTDQETQYF.

This chain joins TRBV24-1 and TRBJ2-3; D is unclear. Germline values: CDR1 KGHDR, CDR2 SFDVKD. V was shortened by 5 bases and J by 2 bases, with 7 bases between the two germline ends. The CDR3 sequence is 13 residues long. The CDR3 is CATSVTVTDTQYF. Written as DNA, the CDR3 is TGTGCCACCAGTGTTACCGTCACAGATACGCAGTATTTT.